This T cell receptor (beta chain) was retrieved from a study of CD8 T cells in ankylosing spondylitis. The study, taken as a whole, reports: What seemed typical of ankylosing spondylitis blood was a TCR beta motif built from roughly eight highly homologous variants.

TCRdb used MiXCR to reprocess the 5' RACE reads, holding one entry per CDR3 protein. The table lists around 770,000 distinct CDR3 sequences, under 20% of them singletons, with roughly a fifth in the top ten. This clonotype was seen at least ten times. Its target is unknown. This TCR was sampled from a male donor with ankylosing spondylitis. Sequencing was done on a sample of blood, either unsorted or a sorted T cell fraction (not recorded which).

This CDR3 is CSARDEVTDTQYF. CDR3 nucleotide sequence: TGCAGTGCTAGAGATGAGGTCACAGATACGCAGTATTTT. This chain uses TRBV20-1 with TRBJ2-3; unclear D gene. Germline values: CDR1 DFQATT, CDR2 SNEGSKA (reference sequence). There are 13 residues in the CDR3. The germline V and J ends were trimmed by 0 bases and 2 bases, with 6 bases remaining between them.